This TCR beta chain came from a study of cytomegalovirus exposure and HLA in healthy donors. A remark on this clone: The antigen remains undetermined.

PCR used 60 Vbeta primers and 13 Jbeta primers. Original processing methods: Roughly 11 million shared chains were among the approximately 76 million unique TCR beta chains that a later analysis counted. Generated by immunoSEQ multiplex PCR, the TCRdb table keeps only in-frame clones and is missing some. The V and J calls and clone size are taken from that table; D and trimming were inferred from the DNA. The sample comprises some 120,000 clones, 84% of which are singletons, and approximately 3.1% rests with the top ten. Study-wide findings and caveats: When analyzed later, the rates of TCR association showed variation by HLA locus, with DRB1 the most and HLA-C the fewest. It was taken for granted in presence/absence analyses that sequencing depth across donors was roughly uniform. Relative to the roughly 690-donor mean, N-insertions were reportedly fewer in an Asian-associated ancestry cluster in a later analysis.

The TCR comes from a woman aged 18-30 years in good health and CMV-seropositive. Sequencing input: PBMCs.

The CDR3 DNA is TGTGCCAGCGGAGATAGGACTAGCGGGGGGGCTAATGAGCAGTTCTTC. Translation gives CASGDRTSGGANEQFF. The V call is TRBV9, the J call TRBJ2-1; 15 nucleotides align to TRBD2. This CDR3 is 16 amino acids long. Germline values: CDR1 SGDLS, CDR2 YYNGEE. Trimming took 7 bases from V and 7 from J; bases not matched to a gene: 9.